Below are 32 T cell receptor beta chains sequenced from a single sample in a study of vaccination and CD4 T cells after COVID-19. Treatment defined: roughly nine-day PBMC culture with coronavirus spike peptide pools or control peptides (ViraFEST assay). According to the study, CD4+ T cells from the unexposed donor were gathered ahead of the COVID-19 pandemic (2011-2018). The study sequenced cultured CD4+ T cell DNA using the Oncomine TCR Beta short-read assay. Extraction of genomic DNA was performed on cultured CD4+ T cells. One entry per CDR3 protein results from TCRdb running MiXCR on the PCR reads. The sample records about 9,400 distinct CDR3 sequences, 30% to 35% being singletons. Antigens of these TCRs are unknown. Sequencing used CD4+ T cells from blood, cultured in vitro. Every receptor here comes from a human donor in good health.

This sequence joins TRBV5-1 and TRBJ2-5, with D tentatively TRBD1 or TRBD2 (5 bases each). The CDR3 runs to 15 residues. The V gene's germline CDR1 is SGHRS and CDR2 YFSETQ. V lost 2 bases and J lost 1, with 12 bases in between. The CDR3 reads CASSFSGRPQETQYF. The CDR3 region has the DNA TGCGCCAGCAGCTTTTCGGGACGTCCCCAAGAGACCCAGTACTTC.

The chain is built from TRBV6-1 and TRBJ1-1; D may be TRBD1 (5 bases). CDR1 and CDR2 (germline): MNHNS, SASEGT. Trimming stripped 5 bases from V and 0 bases from J, with 13 bases between. The CDR3 length is 15 residues. CDR3 coding DNA: TGTGCCAGCAGTCTGCCGGGGCCCATGAACACTGAAGCTTTCTTT. Protein: CASSLPGPMNTEAFF.

This clonotype came up a few times. The CDR3 coding sequence is TGTGCCAGCAGTTTGTATAAGGACAGGGCATACGAGCAGTACTTC. It codes for CASSLYKDRAYEQYF. The chain joins TRBV27 to TRBJ2-7; TRBD1 aligns across 8 bases. Per the germline V gene, CDR1 is MNHEY and CDR2 is SMNVEV (reference sequence). V lost 3 bases to trimming and J lost 4 bases; unmatched junction nucleotides: 8. The CDR3 runs 15 residues.

V usage is TRBV2 and J usage is TRBJ1-1; 7 positions match TRBD1. The CDR3 has 16 residues. CDR1 and CDR2 from the germline V gene are SNHLY and FYNNEI. V lost 3 bases to trimming and J lost 4 bases; unmatched junction nucleotides: 11. This chain's CDR3 is CASSEREGGGSTEAFF. The CDR3 nucleotides are TGTGCCAGCAGTGAGAGGGAAGGGGGCGGGTCCACTGAAGCTTTCTTT.

V and J are TRBV29-1 and TRBJ2-7; 8 bases map to TRBD1. V trimming: 4 bases; J trimming: 6 bases; junction bases outside the gene matches: 8. Looked up from germline, CDR1 is SQVTM and CDR2 is ANQGSEA. The CDR3 has 13 residues. The CDR3 spells CSVAVGQGSEQYF. As DNA, the CDR3 is TGCAGCGTTGCTGTAGGACAGGGAAGCGAGCAGTACTTC.

The chain is built from TRBV11-2 and TRBJ1-1; D unresolved. Germline loops: CDR1 SGHAT, CDR2 FQNNGV. The CDR3 has 13 amino acids. Between the trimmed V and J ends, which lost 4 bases and 0 bases, there was a span of 6 bases. Written as DNA, the CDR3 is TGTGCCAGCAGCTCAGGACTGAACACTGAAGCTTTCTTT. Its protein product is CASSSGLNTEAFF.

In this sample, this clonotype is medium-sized. The chain uses TRBV6-1 and TRBJ1-2; 11 bases match TRBD1. The junction had 5 bases not matched to a gene; V was cut back by 6 bases and J by 8 bases. In germline, CDR1 is MNHNS, CDR2 SASEGT. The length of the CDR3 is 13 residues. The CDR3 spells CASRSDRGRGYTF. CDR3 in DNA: TGTGCCAGCAGGTCGGACAGGGGGCGAGGCTACACCTTC.

V gene TRBV7-2 combines with J gene TRBJ1-1, with D hard to call. The ends were cut back, 2 bases at V and 5 bases at J, with 12 bases in the middle. Per the germline V gene, CDR1 is SGHTA and CDR2 is FQGNSA. The length of the CDR3 is 14 residues. The CDR3 region has the DNA TGTGCCAGCAGCTTACAAGTTCGCCCGACTGAAGCTTTCTTT. It codes for CASSLQVRPTEAFF.

The V gene is TRBV6-1, the J gene TRBJ1-1; 7 bases are shared with TRBD1. This CDR3 has 15 residues. In germline, CDR1 is MNHNS, CDR2 SASEGT. The J segment lost 0 bases and the V segment lost 7 bases, leaving 8 bases of the junction unmatched. The CDR3 bases are TGTGCCAGCAAGACAGGGACCTTGTTGAACACTGAAGCTTTCTTT. Amino acid sequence: CASKTGTLLNTEAFF.

By proportion, this clonotype is medium-sized. The chain combines TRBV24-1 with TRBJ1-5, with D possibly matching TRBD1 (5 bases). Per the germline V gene, CDR1 is KGHDR and CDR2 is SFDVKD. The germline V and J ends were trimmed by 4 bases and 2 bases, with 14 bases remaining between them. The CDR3 totals 16 residues. CDR3: CATSDPRGPGNQPQHF. In nucleotides, the CDR3 is TGTGCCACCAGTGACCCTAGGGGCCCTGGCAATCAGCCCCAGCATTTT.

This clonotype rates as medium-sized (0.01 to 0.1%). This chain joins TRBV24-1 and TRBJ1-6, with D unresolved. The germline V gene encodes CDR1 KGHDR and CDR2 SFDVKD. This CDR3 is built from 15 residues. V was trimmed by 2 bases and J by 6 bases, leaving 10 bases between them. This CDR3 is CATSDSQGGNSPLHF. The CDR3 DNA is TGTGCCACCAGTGATTCGCAAGGTGGTAATTCACCCCTCCACTTT.

The rearrangement uses TRBV6-2 or TRBV6-3 and TRBJ2-7, with 8 bases lining up with TRBD2. The CDR3 runs to 16 residues. J lost 0 bases, V lost 4 bases, and 8 bases had no gene match. CDR1 and CDR2 from the germline V gene are MNHEY and SVGEGT. The CDR3 loop reads CASSLFLAGNSYEQYF. The CDR3 DNA is TGTGCCAGCAGTTTATTTCTAGCGGGCAACTCCTACGAGCAGTACTTC.

This rearrangement joins TRBV19 to TRBJ2-2; D uncertain. Germline values: CDR1 LNHDA, CDR2 SQIVND (reference sequence). This CDR3 is 14 amino acids long. Between the trimmed V and J ends, which lost 7 bases and 3 bases, there was a span of 12 bases. Written as DNA, the CDR3 is TGTGCCAGTAAAAACCCTGAACACACCGGGGAGCTGTTTTTT. This sequence encodes CASKNPEHTGELFF.

The genes are TRBV7-9 and TRBJ2-7; D gene unclear. Germline assignment: CDR1 SEHNR and CDR2 FQNEAQ (reference sequence). V was cut by 5 bases and J by 3 bases, with 8 bases left in between. The CDR3 is 12 amino acids. The CDR3 spells CASSARIYEQYF. CDR3 nucleotides: TGTGCCAGCAGCGCACGAATCTACGAGCAGTACTTC. Full variable domain (rest looked up from reference TRBV7-9 and TRBJ2-7): DTGVSQNPRHKITKRGQNVTFRCDPISEHNRLYWYRQTLGQGPEFLTYFQNEAQLEKSRLLSDRFSAERPKGSFSTLEIQRTEQGDSAMYLCASSARIYEQYFGPGTRLTVT.

This chain links TRBV30 with TRBJ1-1; the D gene is possibly TRBD1 (6 bases). Germline-derived CDR1 and CDR2 are GTSNPN and SVGIG (reference sequence). Trimming removed 0 bases at V and 5 bases at J, with 19 bases between. The length of the CDR3 is 16 residues. CDR3 DNA: TGTGCCTGGAGTGTTTGGGGGGCCGAGGCTTATACTGAAGCTTTCTTT. Translation: CAWSVWGAEAYTEAFF.

The chain couples TRBV20-1 to TRBJ2-2; TRBD1 agrees at 9 bases. Trimming took 6 bases from V and 5 from J; bases not matched to a gene: 7. This CDR3 region has 14 residues. Germline CDR1 DFQATT, CDR2 SNEGSKA (reference sequence). The CDR3 spells CSATDRGRTGELFF. CDR3 coding DNA: TGCAGTGCGACCGACAGGGGGAGGACCGGGGAGCTGTTTTTT.

This clonotype was seen only a few times. CDR3 protein: CASIPRAGVRVEQYF. In nucleotides, the CDR3 is TGTGCCAGCATTCCCCGAGCGGGAGTGAGGGTCGAGCAGTACTTC. The rearrangement joins TRBV6-1 to TRBJ2-7; 8 bases are shared with TRBD2. V lost 7 bases to trimming and J lost 6 bases; unmatched junction nucleotides: 14. CDR1 is MNHNS and CDR2 is SASEGT in the germline V gene. The CDR3 consists of 15 residues.

This chain uses TRBV5-4 with TRBJ2-3; a possible D gene is TRBD2 (5 bases). The CDR3 is 15 amino acids. The germline V gene encodes CDR1 SGHNT and CDR2 YYREEE (reference sequence). Trimming pared 4 bases from V and 1 base from J, leaving 13 bases between. CDR3 in DNA: TGTGCCAGCAGCGAGCGAGGAGGTGGCACAGATACGCAGTATTTT. It translates to CASSERGGGTDTQYF.

This clonotype has just a few counts. The V and J genes are TRBV20-1 and TRBJ2-3; D assignment may be TRBD1 or TRBD2 (5 bases each). The CDR3 covers 16 residues. The V gene lost 0 bases and the J gene lost 1 base, with 14 bases spanning the gap. CDR1 DFQATT and CDR2 SNEGSKA come from the germline V gene (reference sequence). In DNA, the CDR3 is TGCAGTGCTAGAGAACTGGGGACCTACCGCACAGATACGCAGTATTTT. This translates into CSARELGTYRTDTQYF.

The V gene is TRBV28, the J gene TRBJ1-1; 11 bases agree with TRBD1. The CDR3 covers 14 residues. The junction had 2 bases not matched to a gene; V was cut back by 8 bases and J by 0 bases. Germline CDR1 reads MDHEN; CDR2 reads SYDVKM. The CDR3 loop is CASGQGALNTEAFF. The CDR3 nucleotides are TGTGCCAGCGGACAGGGGGCCTTGAACACTGAAGCTTTCTTT.

A single count supports this clonotype. An end of the junction differs from the germline gene, which may be a read error. The chain links TRBV7-9 to TRBJ1-4; no definite D call. Germline V gives CDR1 SEHNR, CDR2 FQNEAQ (reference sequence). CDR3 size: 13 residues. DNA of the CDR3: TGTGCCAGCGGCTTGGACGGAAGGGAAAAACTGTTTTTT. This codes for CASGLDGREKLFF.

This clonotype qualifies as medium-sized. The chain carries TRBV10-3 and TRBJ2-7, with 10 bases fitting TRBD1. Germline V gene sequence: CDR1 ENHRY, CDR2 SYGVKD. CDR3 length: 14 amino acids. V shed 4 bases, J shed 5 bases, and the junction held 5 bases outside the gene matches. For the CDR3, the DNA is TGTGCCATCAGTGGGAGACAGGGGGCGAACGAGCAGTACTTC. As protein: CAISGRQGANEQYF.

The V call is TRBV6-2 or TRBV6-3, the J call TRBJ1-1; no clear D gene. The CDR3 totals 12 residues. Looked up from germline, CDR1 is MNHEY and CDR2 is SVGEGT. Trimming removed 6 bases from V and 6 bases from J, with 11 bases in between. The CDR3 region is CASSPRSAEAFF. CDR3 DNA sequence: TGTGCCAGCAGCCCGAGGTCGGCTGAAGCTTTCTTT.

This clonotype was detected only a few times. V usage is TRBV11-3 and J usage is TRBJ2-1; 7 positions match TRBD2. This CDR3 comprises 16 residues. In germline, CDR1 is SGHNT, CDR2 YENEEA. The junction had 6 bases not matched to a gene; V was cut back by 4 bases and J by 0 bases. CDR3 sequence (DNA): TGTGCCAGCAGCTACGGCGGGGGAAGCTCCTACAATGAGCAGTTCTTC. Translation: CASSYGGGSSYNEQFF.

The chain has TRBV20-1 and TRBJ2-7; 7 nucleotides agree with TRBD1. Germline lookup yields CDR1 DFQATT and CDR2 SNEGSKA (reference sequence). The CDR3 spans 14 residues. The J segment lost 6 bases and the V segment lost 2 bases, leaving 10 bases of the junction unmatched. CDR3 sequence: CSARPSDREGEQYF. DNA for the CDR3: TGCAGTGCTAGACCCTCCGACAGGGAAGGCGAGCAGTACTTC.

The CDR3: CAINGRDRESEQYF. CDR3 nucleotide sequence: TGTGCCATCAACGGCCGGGACAGGGAGAGTGAGCAGTACTTC. The V call is TRBV10-3, the J call TRBJ2-7; 9 nucleotides match TRBD1. Germline V lookup: CDR1 ENHRY, CDR2 SYGVKD. V was pared by 7 bases and J by 7 bases, with 11 bases of the junction left unmatched. CDR3 length: 14 amino acids.

The chain uses TRBV6-1 and TRBJ1-5; no firm D call. V was pared by 1 base and J by 4 bases, with 5 bases between. Germline V lookup: CDR1 MNHNS, CDR2 SASEGT. The CDR3 consists of 13 residues. The CDR3 nucleotides are TGTGCCAGCAGTGAAGAACCGAATCAGCCCCAGCATTTT. This codes for CASSEEPNQPQHF.

This clonotype was seen only a few times. The chain combines TRBV7-3 with TRBJ2-7, with 7 bases lining up with TRBD2. J lost 6 bases, V lost 5 bases, and 13 bases had no gene match. Germline V gene sequence: CDR1 SGHTA, CDR2 FQGTGA. CDR3 length: 15 residues. CDR3 in amino acids: CASSREAAGVGEQYF. CDR3 bases: TGTGCCAGCAGCCGTGAAGCCGCGGGAGTGGGCGAGCAGTACTTC.

The chain is built from TRBV6-2 or TRBV6-3 and TRBJ2-3; no reliable D call. Germline V gene sequence: CDR1 MNHEY, CDR2 SVGEGT. The length of the CDR3 is 14 residues. Trimming removed 3 bases from V and 0 bases from J, with 7 bases in between. This CDR3 reads CASSYFGSTDTQYF. In nucleotides, the CDR3 is TGTGCCAGCAGTTATTTCGGGAGCACAGATACGCAGTATTTT.

This chain links TRBV28 with TRBJ1-1, with a weak D call TRBD1 (6 bases). The CDR3 totals 17 residues. Germline V lookup: CDR1 MDHEN, CDR2 SYDVKM. V was cut by 5 bases and J by 4 bases, with 23 bases left in between. The CDR3 is CASSLLLYRARGTEAFF. The CDR3 DNA reads as TGTGCCAGCAGTCTACTCCTTTACAGGGCGAGGGGCACTGAAGCTTTCTTT. The full variable domain, rest sourced from reference TRBV28 and TRBJ1-1, is DVKVTQSSRYLVKRTGEKVFLECVQDMDHENMFWYRQDPGLGLRLIYFSYDVKMKEKGDIPEGYSVSREKKERFSLILESASTNQTSMYLCASSLLLYRARGTEAFFGQGTRLTVV.

The chain is built from TRBV11-3 and TRBJ2-6, with TRBD1 matching 7 bases. Trimming cost V 2 bases and J 2 bases; bases outside gene matches: 3. Germline V gene sequence: CDR1 SGHNT, CDR2 YENEEA. The CDR3 runs 16 residues. The CDR3 nucleotides read TGTGCCAGCAGCTTAAGGACAGGTACTGGGGCCAACGTCCTGACTTTC. Its translation is CASSLRTGTGANVLTF.

The chain combines TRBV19 with TRBJ2-3, with 8 bases fitting TRBD2. V gave up 3 bases and J gave up 0 bases; unmatched junction bases: 5. This CDR3 contains 16 residues. Germline assignment: CDR1 LNHDA and CDR2 SQIVND (reference sequence). CDR3 sequence reads: CASSMVAGLSTDTQYF. DNA of the CDR3: TGTGCCAGTAGTATGGTAGCGGGACTAAGCACAGATACGCAGTATTTT.